These T cell receptor beta chains were read from a single sample in a study of blood T cell repertoires in COVID-19. Method: immunoSEQ multiplex PCR; TCRdb's copy keeps in-frame clones and lacks some. The table records 60,000 to 90,000 clones, 70% to 90% of them present only once. The specimen sequenced was peripheral blood. The source of these receptors is a man aged 60-69 years with COVID-19, enrolled during active disease. Each CDR3 is given with its conserved first and last residue. Each record gives: CDR3 DNA, CDR3 protein, D gene, V gene, J gene, clone size. The D gene is left open where the match is weak. Only some rows state a clone size, as once, few, many or a class for expanded clones.

TGTGCCAGCAGCCCCTCCGGGGGGCAAATCCAAGAGACCCAGTACTTC,CASSPSGGQIQETQYF,.,TRBV5-5,TRBJ2-5,.
TGTGCCAGCAGCTGGTTAGCGGCTAGCTCCTACAATGAGCAGTTCTTC,CASSWLAASSYNEQFF,.,TRBV11-2,TRBJ2-1,.
TGTGCCAGCTCACCTCTACAGGGACAAGAGACCCAGTACTTC,CASSPLQGQETQYF,.,TRBV18,TRBJ2-5,.
TGTGCCAGCAGCTCCACAGGGTGGACTGAAGCTTTCTTT,CASSSTGWTEAFF,.,TRBV7-3,TRBJ1-1,.
TGTGCCAGCAGCCAAGGGGCTAGCGGGGGCACAGATACGCAGTATTTT,CASSQGASGGTDTQYF,TRBD2,TRBV4-2,TRBJ2-3,.
TGTGCCAGCAGTGAAGTTATAGGGAGTGCAACTAATGAAAAACTGTTTTTT,CASSEVIGSATNEKLFF,.,TRBV6-1,TRBJ1-4,.
TGTGCCAGCAGTGAACTAGCGGGAGCTGGGGAGCTGTTTTTT,CASSELAGAGELFF,TRBD2,TRBV6-1,TRBJ2-2,.
TGTGCCAGCAGCTTCACAGGGGGCGCGGGCACTGAAGCTTTCTTT,CASSFTGGAGTEAFF,TRBD1,TRBV7-3,TRBJ1-1,once
TGTGCCAGCAGCCCGGGACTAGCGGGAGGGCCCGAGTTCTTC,CASSPGLAGGPEFF,TRBD2,TRBV7-7,TRBJ2-1,.
TGTGCCAGCAGTTCCCCGACAGGAATGTCTGGAAACACCATATATTTT,CASSSPTGMSGNTIYF,.,TRBV6-5,TRBJ1-3,.
TGTGCCAGCGGACAGGAAGCTTTCTTT,CASGQEAFF,.,TRBV28,TRBJ1-1,.
TGTGCCAGTAGTATAGTGGCGGGGAGGGTGGGTTTGAACACCGGGGAGCTGTTTTTT,CASSIVAGRVGLNTGELFF,TRBD2,TRBV19,TRBJ2-2,.
TGCAGCGTTGAAATGGGGCGCTATGGCTACACCTTC,CSVEMGRYGYTF,.,TRBV29-1,TRBJ1-2,.
TGTGCCAGCAAGACAGATAACTCTGGAAACACCATATATTTT,CASKTDNSGNTIYF,.,TRBV18,TRBJ1-3,.
TGTGCCAGCAGTTCACTCCCGGGGGGCCCTCAGCCCCAGCATTTT,CASSSLPGGPQPQHF,.,TRBV28,TRBJ1-5,once
TGTGCCATCAGTGAGTCCGAGGAAGGCTATGGCTACACCTTC,CAISESEEGYGYTF,.,TRBV10-3,TRBJ1-2,.
TGCGCCAGCAGTGTAGCGGGAGGGCCTGGTGAGCAGTTCTTC,CASSVAGGPGEQFF,TRBD2,TRBV10-2,TRBJ2-1,.
TGTGCCACCAGTGATTTCAGGGACTTAAACGAGCAGTTCTTC,CATSDFRDLNEQFF,.,TRBV24-1,TRBJ2-1,.
TGTGCCAGTACTCTTGACACCGTTAACTATGGCTACACCTTC,CASTLDTVNYGYTF,.,TRBV19,TRBJ1-2,.
TGTGCCAGCAGCTTGAAGGGGGCGCTTGGCGAGACCCAGTACTTC,CASSLKGALGETQYF,TRBD1,TRBV5-4,TRBJ2-5,.
TGTGCCAGCAGTCCATGGGACAGGGAAGAGACCCAGTACTTC,CASSPWDREETQYF,TRBD1,TRBV6-5,TRBJ2-5,.
TGTGCCAGCAGCCTCGACAGGGTCCGCACTGAAGCTTTCTTT,CASSLDRVRTEAFF,TRBD1,TRBV3-1/TRBV3-2,TRBJ1-1,.
TGTGCCAGCACTACCTCCGGGGGGGTTAATGGCTACACCTTC,CASTTSGGVNGYTF,.,TRBV6-5,TRBJ1-2,.
TGTGCCAGCAGCTTAGGTACTAGCGGGAAAGAGACCCAGTACTTC,CASSLGTSGKETQYF,TRBD2,TRBV7-9,TRBJ2-5,once
TGTGCCAGCAGCAAAGGGGGCAGATTAGCCAAAAACATTCAGTACTTC,CASSKGGRLAKNIQYF,.,TRBV21-1,TRBJ2-4,.
TGTGCCAGCAACGGGCCAGGGCCGAGTGGCTACACCTTC,CASNGPGPSGYTF,.,TRBV6-5,TRBJ1-2,.
TGTGCCAGCAGCTTAGACACAAGCTCCTACAATGAGCAGTTCTTC,CASSLDTSSYNEQFF,.,TRBV5-4,TRBJ2-1,once
TGTGCCAGCATAGAGCGAGCGGGGTCTGGAAACACCATATATTTT,CASIERAGSGNTIYF,.,TRBV6-5,TRBJ1-3,.
TGTGCCAGCAGTTCCGGACAGGGCTCCTATAATTCACCCCTCCACTTT,CASSSGQGSYNSPLHF,TRBD1,TRBV28,TRBJ1-6,.
TGCGCCAGCAGCTTGGGGCTAGCTCCGACAGATACGCAGTATTTT,CASSLGLAPTDTQYF,.,TRBV5-1,TRBJ2-3,few
TGTGCCAGCAGGGAACAGGGTACTCAGCCCCAGCATTTT,CASREQGTQPQHF,.,TRBV12-3/TRBV12-4,TRBJ1-5,.
TGTGCCAGCTCACCGGGAGCGACGGCTACCTACGAGCAGTACTTC,CASSPGATATYEQYF,.,TRBV18,TRBJ2-7,.
TGCGCCAGCAGGGGACAGGGGTTTGGAAATCAGCCCCAGCATTTT,CASRGQGFGNQPQHF,TRBD1,TRBV10-2,TRBJ1-5,once
TGCGCCAGCAGCTTATTGACAGGGGAGCCCTATGGCTACACCTTT,CASSLLTGEPYGYTF,TRBD1,TRBV5-1,TRBJ1-2,.
TGTGCCAGCAGTTACCGGGTGAACGACGAGCAGTACTTC,CASSYRVNDEQYF,.,TRBV6-6,TRBJ2-7,.
TGTGCCAGCAGTCGGGTTGATGGCTACACCTTC,CASSRVDGYTF,.,TRBV12-3/TRBV12-4,TRBJ1-2,.
TGCGCCAGCAGTGGGAGTAGCGGGAGAGGAGATACGCAGTATTTT,CASSGSSGRGDTQYF,TRBD2,TRBV10-1,TRBJ2-3,.
TGCGCCAGCAGTGGGAGTAGGGGCCCAGAGACCCAGTACTTC,CASSGSRGPETQYF,.,TRBV10-1,TRBJ2-5,.
TGCGCCAGCAGCTTGGCCTGGTTGGGGGCGACTGAAGCTTTCTTT,CASSLAWLGATEAFF,.,TRBV5-1,TRBJ1-1,.
TGTGCCAGCAGCTCCGGGACATATAGCGAAAAACTGTTTTTT,CASSSGTYSEKLFF,.,TRBV7-9,TRBJ1-4,.
TGTGCCAGCAGCACAGGACTAGCGGGAGTCAATGAGCAGTTCTTC,CASSTGLAGVNEQFF,TRBD2,TRBV11-3,TRBJ2-1,few
TGTGCCAGCAGCGCCGCCGGGACTAACCAAGAGACCCAGTACTTC,CASSAAGTNQETQYF,TRBD2,TRBV5-4,TRBJ2-5,.
TGTGCCTGGGAAAAACCGACAGGGGACTATGGCTACACCTTC,CAWEKPTGDYGYTF,TRBD1,TRBV30,TRBJ1-2,.
TGCGCCAGCAGCCAAGTGTACAGTCCGGAGACCCAGTACTTC,CASSQVYSPETQYF,.,TRBV4-1,TRBJ2-5,.
TGTGCCAGCAGCTTCTCGAGCGGGGAGCTGTTTTTT,CASSFSSGELFF,.,TRBV7-9,TRBJ2-2,few